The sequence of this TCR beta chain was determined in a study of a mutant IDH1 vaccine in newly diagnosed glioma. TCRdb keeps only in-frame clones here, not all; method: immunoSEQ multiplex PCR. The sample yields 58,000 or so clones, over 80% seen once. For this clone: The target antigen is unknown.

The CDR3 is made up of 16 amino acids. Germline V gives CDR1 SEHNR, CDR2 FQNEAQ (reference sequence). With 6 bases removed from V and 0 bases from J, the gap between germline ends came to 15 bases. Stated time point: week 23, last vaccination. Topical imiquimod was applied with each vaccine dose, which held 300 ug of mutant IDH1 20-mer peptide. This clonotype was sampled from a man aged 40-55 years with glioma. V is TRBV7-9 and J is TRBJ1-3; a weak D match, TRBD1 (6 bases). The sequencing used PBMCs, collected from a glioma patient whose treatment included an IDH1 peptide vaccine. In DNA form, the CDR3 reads TGTGCCAGCAGTCTCCGGGGGGGCCCCTCTGGAAACACCATATATTTT. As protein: CASSLRGGPSGNTIYF.